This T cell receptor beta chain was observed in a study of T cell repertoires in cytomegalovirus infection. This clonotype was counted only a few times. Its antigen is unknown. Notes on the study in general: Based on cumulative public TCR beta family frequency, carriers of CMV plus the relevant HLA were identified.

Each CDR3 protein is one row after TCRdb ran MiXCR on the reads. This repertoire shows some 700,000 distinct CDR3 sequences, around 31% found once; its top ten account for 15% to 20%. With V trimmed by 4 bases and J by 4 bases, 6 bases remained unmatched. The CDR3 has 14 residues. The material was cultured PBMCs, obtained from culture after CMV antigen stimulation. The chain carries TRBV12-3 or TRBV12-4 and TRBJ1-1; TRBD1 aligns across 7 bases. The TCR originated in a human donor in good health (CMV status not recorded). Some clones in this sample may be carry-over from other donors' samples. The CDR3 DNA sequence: TGTGCCAGCAGTTCGACAGGGTTCGGCACTGAAGCTTTCTTT. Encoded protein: CASSSTGFGTEAFF.